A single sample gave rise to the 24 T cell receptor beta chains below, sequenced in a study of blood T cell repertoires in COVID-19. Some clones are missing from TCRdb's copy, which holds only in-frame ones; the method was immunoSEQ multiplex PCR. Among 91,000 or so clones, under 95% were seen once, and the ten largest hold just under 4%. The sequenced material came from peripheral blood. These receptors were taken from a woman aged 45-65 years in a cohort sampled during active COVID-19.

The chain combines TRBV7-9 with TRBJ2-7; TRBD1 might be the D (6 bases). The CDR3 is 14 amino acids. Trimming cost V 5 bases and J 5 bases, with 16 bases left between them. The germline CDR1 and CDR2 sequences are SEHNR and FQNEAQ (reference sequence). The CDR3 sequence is CASSLTGTLDEQYF. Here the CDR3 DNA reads TGTGCCAGCAGCCTAACCGGGACATTGGACGAGCAGTACTTC.

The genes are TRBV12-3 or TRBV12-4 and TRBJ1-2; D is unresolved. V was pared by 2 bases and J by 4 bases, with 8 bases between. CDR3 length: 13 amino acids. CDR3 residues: CASSLHISYGYTF. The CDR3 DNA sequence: TGTGCCAGCAGTTTACACATTTCCTATGGCTACACCTTC.

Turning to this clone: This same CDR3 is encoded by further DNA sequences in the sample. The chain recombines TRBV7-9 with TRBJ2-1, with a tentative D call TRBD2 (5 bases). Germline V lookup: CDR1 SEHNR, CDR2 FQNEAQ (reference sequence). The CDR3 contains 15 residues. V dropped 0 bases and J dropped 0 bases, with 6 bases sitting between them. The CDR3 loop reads CASSLAGSSYNEQFF. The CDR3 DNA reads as TGTGCCAGCAGCTTAGCGGGGAGCTCCTACAATGAGCAGTTCTTC.

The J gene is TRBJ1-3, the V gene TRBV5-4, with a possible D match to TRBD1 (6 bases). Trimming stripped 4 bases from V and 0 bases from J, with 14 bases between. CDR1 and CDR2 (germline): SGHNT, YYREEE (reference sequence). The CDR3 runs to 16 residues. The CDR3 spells CASSVQGKISGNTIYF. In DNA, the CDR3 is TGTGCCAGCAGCGTGCAGGGGAAAATCTCTGGAAACACCATATATTTT.

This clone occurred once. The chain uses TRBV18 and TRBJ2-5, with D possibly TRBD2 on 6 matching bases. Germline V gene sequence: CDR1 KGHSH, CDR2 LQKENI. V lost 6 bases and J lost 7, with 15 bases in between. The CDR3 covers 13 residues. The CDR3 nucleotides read TGTGCCAGCTCCCCAGGGACTTTCAGGACCCAGTACTTC. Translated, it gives CASSPGTFRTQYF.

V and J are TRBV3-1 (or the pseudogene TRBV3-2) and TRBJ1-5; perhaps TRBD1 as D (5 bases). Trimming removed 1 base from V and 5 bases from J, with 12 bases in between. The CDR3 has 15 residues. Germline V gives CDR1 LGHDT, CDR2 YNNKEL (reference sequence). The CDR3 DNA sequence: TGTGCCAGCAGCCAAGCCCCGGGGGGAGATCAGCCCCAGCATTTT. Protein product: CASSQAPGGDQPQHF.

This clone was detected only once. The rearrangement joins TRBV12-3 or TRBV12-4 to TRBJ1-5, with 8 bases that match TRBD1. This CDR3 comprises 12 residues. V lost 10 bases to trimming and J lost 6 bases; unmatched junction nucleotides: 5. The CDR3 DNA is TGTGCCACCAGGACAGGGAGTCAGCCCCAGCATTTT. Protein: CATRTGSQPQHF.

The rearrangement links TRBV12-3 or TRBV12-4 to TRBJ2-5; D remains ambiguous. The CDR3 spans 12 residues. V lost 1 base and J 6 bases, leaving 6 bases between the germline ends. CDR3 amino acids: CASSLGVQTQYF. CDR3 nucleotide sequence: TGTGCCAGCAGTTTAGGAGTTCAGACCCAGTACTTC.

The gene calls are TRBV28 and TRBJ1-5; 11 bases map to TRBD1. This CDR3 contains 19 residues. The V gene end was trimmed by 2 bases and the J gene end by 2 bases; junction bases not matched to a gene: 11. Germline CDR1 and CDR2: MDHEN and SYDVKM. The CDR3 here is CASSLDTGTGGRGNQPQHF. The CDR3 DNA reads TGTGCCAGCAGTTTAGACACCGGGACAGGGGGGAGGGGCAATCAGCCCCAGCATTTT.

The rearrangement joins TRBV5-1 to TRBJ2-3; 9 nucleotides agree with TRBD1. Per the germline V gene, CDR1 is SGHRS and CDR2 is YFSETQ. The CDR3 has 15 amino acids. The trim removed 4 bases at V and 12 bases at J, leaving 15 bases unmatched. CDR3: CASSPNPGQGMDQYF. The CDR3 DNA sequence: TGCGCCAGCAGCCCCAACCCGGGACAGGGTATGGATCAGTATTTT.

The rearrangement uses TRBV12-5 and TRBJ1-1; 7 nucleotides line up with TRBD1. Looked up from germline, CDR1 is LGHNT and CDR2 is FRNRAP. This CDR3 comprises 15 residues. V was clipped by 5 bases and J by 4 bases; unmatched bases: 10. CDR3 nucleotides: TGTGCTAGTGGTCCCTCCGGCAGGGGGGCCACTGAAGCTTTCTTT. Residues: CASGPSGRGATEAFF.

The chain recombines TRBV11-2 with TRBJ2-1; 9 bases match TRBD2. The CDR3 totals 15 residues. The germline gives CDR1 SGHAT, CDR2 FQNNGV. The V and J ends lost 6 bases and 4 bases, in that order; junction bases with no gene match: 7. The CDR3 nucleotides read TGTGCCAGCAGACGGCTAGCGGGACCTTACAATGAGCAGTTCTTC. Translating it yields CASRRLAGPYNEQFF.

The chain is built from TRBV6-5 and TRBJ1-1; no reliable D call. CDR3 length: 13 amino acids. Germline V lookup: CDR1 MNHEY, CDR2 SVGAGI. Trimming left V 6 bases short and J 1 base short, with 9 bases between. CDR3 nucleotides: TGTGCCAGCAGAGAGGTATGGAACACTGAAGCTTTCTTT. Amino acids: CASREVWNTEAFF.

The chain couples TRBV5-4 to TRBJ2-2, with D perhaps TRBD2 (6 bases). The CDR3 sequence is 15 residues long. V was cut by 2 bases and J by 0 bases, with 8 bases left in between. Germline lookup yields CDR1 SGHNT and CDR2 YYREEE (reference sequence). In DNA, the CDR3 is TGTGCCAGCAGCTTCGGGGGACCGAACACCGGGGAGCTGTTTTTT. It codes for CASSFGGPNTGELFF.

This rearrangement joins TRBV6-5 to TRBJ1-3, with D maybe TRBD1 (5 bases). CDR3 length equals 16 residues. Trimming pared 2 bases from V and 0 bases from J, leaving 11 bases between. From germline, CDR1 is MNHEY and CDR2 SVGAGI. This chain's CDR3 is CASSYDGGSSGNTIYF. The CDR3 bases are TGTGCCAGCAGTTACGATGGGGGGAGCTCTGGAAACACCATATATTTT.

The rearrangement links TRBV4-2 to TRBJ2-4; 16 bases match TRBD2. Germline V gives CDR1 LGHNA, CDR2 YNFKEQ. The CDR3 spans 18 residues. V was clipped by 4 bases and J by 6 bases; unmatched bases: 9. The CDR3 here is CASSPYGTSGGAINIQYF. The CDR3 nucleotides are TGTGCCAGCAGCCCCTACGGGACTAGCGGGGGGGCTATAAACATTCAGTACTTC.

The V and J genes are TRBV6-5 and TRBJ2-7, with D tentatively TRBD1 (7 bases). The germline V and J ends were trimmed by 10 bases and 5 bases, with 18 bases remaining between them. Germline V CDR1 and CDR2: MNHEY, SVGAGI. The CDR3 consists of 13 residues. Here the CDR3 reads CAIRGAVNHEQYF. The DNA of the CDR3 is TGTGCCATCAGGGGGGCCGTGAATCACGAGCAGTACTTC.

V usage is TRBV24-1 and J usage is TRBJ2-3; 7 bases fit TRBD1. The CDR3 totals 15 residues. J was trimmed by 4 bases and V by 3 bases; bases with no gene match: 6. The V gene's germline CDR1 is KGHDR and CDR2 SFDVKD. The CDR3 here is CATSDETGRADTQYF. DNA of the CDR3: TGTGCCACCAGTGATGAGACAGGGCGGGCAGATACGCAGTATTTT.

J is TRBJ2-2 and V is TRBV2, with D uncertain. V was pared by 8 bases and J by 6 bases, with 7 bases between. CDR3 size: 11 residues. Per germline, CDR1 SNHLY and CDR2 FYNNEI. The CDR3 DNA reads TGTGCCAGCCAGCGAGCCGGGGAGCTGTTTTTT. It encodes CASQRAGELFF.

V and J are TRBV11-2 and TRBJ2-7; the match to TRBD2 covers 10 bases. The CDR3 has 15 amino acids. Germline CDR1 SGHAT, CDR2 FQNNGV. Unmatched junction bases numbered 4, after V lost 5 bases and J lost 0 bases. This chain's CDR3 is CASSTSGTISYEQYF. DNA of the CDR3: TGTGCCAGCAGCACTAGCGGGACCATCTCCTACGAGCAGTACTTC.

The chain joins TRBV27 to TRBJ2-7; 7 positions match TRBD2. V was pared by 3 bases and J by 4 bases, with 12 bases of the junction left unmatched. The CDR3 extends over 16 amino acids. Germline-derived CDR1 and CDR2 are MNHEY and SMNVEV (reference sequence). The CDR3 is CASSLTGQGGIYEQYF. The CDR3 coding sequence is TGTGCCAGCAGTTTGACGGGCCAGGGAGGGATTTACGAGCAGTACTTC.

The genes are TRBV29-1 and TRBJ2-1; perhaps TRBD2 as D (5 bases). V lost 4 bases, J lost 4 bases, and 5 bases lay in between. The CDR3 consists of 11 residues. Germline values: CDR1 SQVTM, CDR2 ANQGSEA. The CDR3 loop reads CSVGGYNEQFF. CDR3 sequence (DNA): TGCAGCGTTGGAGGGTACAATGAGCAGTTCTTC.

CDR3 sequence reads: CASSYYRAPGDYGYTF. The DNA for the CDR3 is TGTGCCAGCAGTTACTACCGGGCCCCGGGGGACTATGGCTACACCTTC. The chain employs TRBV6-5 and TRBJ1-2; the D gene is possibly TRBD1 (5 bases). Per germline, CDR1 MNHEY and CDR2 SVGAGI. The CDR3 has 16 residues. V lost 1 base and J lost 3, with 15 bases in between.

DNA of the CDR3: TGTGCCAGCAGCCAAGATCTAAGGACAGCTAACACTGAAGCTTTCTTT. Its translation: CASSQDLRTANTEAFF. The chain links TRBV3-1 (or the pseudogene TRBV3-2) to TRBJ1-1, with TRBD1 as a possible D gene (6 bases). The CDR3 is made up of 16 amino acids. From germline, CDR1 is LGHDT and CDR2 YNNKEL (reference sequence). Trimming removed 0 bases from V and 2 bases from J, with 13 bases in between.